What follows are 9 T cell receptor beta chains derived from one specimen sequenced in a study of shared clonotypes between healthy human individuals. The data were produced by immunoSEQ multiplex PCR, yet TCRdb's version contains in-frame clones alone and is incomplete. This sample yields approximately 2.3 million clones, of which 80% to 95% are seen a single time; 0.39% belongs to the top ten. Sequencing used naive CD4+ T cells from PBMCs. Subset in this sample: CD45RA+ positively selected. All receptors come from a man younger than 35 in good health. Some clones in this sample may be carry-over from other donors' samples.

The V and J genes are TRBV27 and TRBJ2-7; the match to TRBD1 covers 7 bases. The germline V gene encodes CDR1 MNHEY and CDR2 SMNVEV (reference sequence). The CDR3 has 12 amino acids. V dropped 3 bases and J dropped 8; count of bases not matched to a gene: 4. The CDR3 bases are TGTGCCAGCAGTTTCAGACAGGGCCAGCAGTACTTC. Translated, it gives CASSFRQGQQYF.

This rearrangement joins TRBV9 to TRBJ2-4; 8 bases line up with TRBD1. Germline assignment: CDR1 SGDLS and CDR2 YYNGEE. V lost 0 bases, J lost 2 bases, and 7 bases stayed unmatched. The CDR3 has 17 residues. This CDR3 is CASSVGQDRDSKNIQYF. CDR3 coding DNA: TGTGCCAGCAGCGTAGGTCAGGACAGGGATTCCAAAAACATTCAGTACTTC.

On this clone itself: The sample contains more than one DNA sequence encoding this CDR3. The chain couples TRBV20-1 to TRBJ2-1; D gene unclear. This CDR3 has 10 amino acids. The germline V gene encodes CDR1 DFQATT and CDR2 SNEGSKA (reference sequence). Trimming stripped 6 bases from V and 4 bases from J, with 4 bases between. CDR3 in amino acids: CSARYNEQFF. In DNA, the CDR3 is TGCAGTGCGAGGTACAATGAGCAGTTCTTC.

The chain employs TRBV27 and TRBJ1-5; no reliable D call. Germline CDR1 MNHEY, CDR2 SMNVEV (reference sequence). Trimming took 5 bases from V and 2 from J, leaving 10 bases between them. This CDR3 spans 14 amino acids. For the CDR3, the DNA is TGTGCCAGCAGTCCGTTGTGGGGCAATCAGCCCCAGCATTTT. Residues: CASSPLWGNQPQHF.

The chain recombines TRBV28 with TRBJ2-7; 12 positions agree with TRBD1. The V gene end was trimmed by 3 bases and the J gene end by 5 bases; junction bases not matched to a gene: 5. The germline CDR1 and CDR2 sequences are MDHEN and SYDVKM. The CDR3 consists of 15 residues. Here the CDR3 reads CASSFGGTGGNEQYF. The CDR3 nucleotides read TGTGCCAGCAGTTTTGGTGGGACAGGGGGCAACGAGCAGTACTTC.

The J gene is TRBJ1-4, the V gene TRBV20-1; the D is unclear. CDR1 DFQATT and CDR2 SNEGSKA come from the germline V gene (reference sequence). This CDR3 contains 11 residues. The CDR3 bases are TGCAGCCGAATTCACGGCGAAAAACTGTTTTTT. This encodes CSRIHGEKLFF.

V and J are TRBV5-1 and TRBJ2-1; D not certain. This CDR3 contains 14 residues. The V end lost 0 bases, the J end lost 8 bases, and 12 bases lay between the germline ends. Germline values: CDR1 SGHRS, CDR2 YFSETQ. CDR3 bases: TGCGCCAGCAGCTTGGAGGCCCCTTTAGATGAGCAGTTCTTC. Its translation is CASSLEAPLDEQFF.

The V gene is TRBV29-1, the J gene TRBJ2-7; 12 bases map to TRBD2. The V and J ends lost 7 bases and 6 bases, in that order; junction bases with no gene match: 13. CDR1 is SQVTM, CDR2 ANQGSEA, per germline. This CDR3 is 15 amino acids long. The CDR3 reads CSARPGLAGDGEQYF. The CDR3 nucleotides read TGCAGCGCAAGACCGGGACTAGCGGGCGACGGCGAGCAGTACTTC.

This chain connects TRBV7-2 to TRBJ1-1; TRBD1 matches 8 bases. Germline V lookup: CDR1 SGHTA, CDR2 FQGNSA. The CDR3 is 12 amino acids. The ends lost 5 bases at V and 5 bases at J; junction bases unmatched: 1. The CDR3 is CASSRDRTEAFF. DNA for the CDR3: TGTGCCAGCAGCCGGGACAGGACTGAAGCTTTCTTT.